This T cell receptor beta chain originates from a study of prognosis after radiotherapy for stage I lung cancer. Study-wide background: Roughly 15 patients presented with newly diagnosed primary stage I lung tumors, and roughly 5 carried oligometastatic NSCLC following surgical resection of the primary tumor.

Germline CDR1 is SGHRS and CDR2 is YFSETQ. J lost 2 bases, V lost 1 base, and 17 bases had no gene match. This CDR3 is built from 20 residues. Genomic DNA provided the template from which TCR beta CDR3 was amplified by two-round multiplex PCR. Initially, in first-round PCR, primers specific to each TRBV and TRBJ gene were used. TCRdb re-analysed the multiplex PCR reads in MiXCR, keeping a single row per CDR3 protein. The sample contains roughly 13,000 distinct CDR3 sequences, about 50% of which appear only once. The clonotype was recovered from a donor over 45 with non-small cell lung cancer. The chain carries TRBV5-1 and TRBJ2-3; 9 positions agree with TRBD2. Here the sequenced sample was PBMCs, taken before or after stereotactic body radiation therapy (not recorded which). The CDR3 DNA sequence: TGCGCCAGCAGCTTGCAAGAGGGAAGCGGGAGGTTGGGCGCCACAGATACGCAGTATTTT. It encodes CASSLQEGSGRLGATDTQYF.